This is a list of T cell receptor beta chains from one sample in a study of blood T cell repertoires in COVID-19. Sequenced by immunoSEQ multiplex PCR; TCRdb stores in-frame clones only, minus some. The sample records tens of thousands of clones, approximately 87% being singletons. Sequencing was carried out using peripheral blood. Receptors were obtained from a woman in her sixties or seventies with COVID-19, enrolled during active disease. CDR3s include the opening cysteine and the closing phenylalanine or tryptophan. D genes are given only for firm matches. Clone size appears in some rows only: once, few, many, or a class for an expanded clone.

j_call d_call v_call clone_size cdr3_nt cdr3_aa
TRBJ2-1 TRBD2 TRBV20-1 NA TGCAGTGCTAGTTTTCTAGCGGGAGGGTATGGTGAGCAGTTCTTC CSASFLAGGYGEQFF
TRBJ2-7 TRBD2 TRBV5-1 NA TGCGCCAGCAGCTCCGGGACTAGCATTTACGAGCAGTACTTC CASSSGTSIYEQYF
TRBJ2-1 NA TRBV11-1 NA TGTGCCAGCAGCCCGGCGGGGCCCAGCTACAATGAGCAGTTCTTC CASSPAGPSYNEQFF
TRBJ2-7 NA TRBV7-9 NA TGTGCCAGCAGCTACAGGACCGACGAGCAGTACTTC CASSYRTDEQYF
TRBJ1-5 NA TRBV6-6 NA TGTGCCAGCAGTCGGACAGAAGAAGGTCAGCCCCAGCATTTT CASSRTEEGQPQHF
TRBJ1-5 TRBD1 TRBV7-2 once TGTGCCAGCAGCTCCACAGGGGGCTGGGATCAGCCCCAGCATTTT CASSSTGGWDQPQHF
TRBJ2-2 TRBD2 TRBV29-1 NA TGCAGCGTTAAGACTAGCGGGAAAAACACCGGGGAGCTGTTTTTT CSVKTSGKNTGELFF
TRBJ2-1 TRBD2 TRBV7-6 NA TGTGCCAGCAGTATAGCGGGAGGTAACAATGAGCAGTTCTTC CASSIAGGNNEQFF
TRBJ2-2 TRBD2 TRBV19 NA TGTGCCAGTAGTAGGGGTGGCGGGAGGGCCGCCGGGGAGCTGTTTTTT CASSRGGGRAAGELFF
TRBJ2-7 TRBD2 TRBV28 NA TGTGCCAGCCGGGAGGGTTGGGGGAAGTCCGAGCAGTACTTC CASREGWGKSEQYF
TRBJ2-5 NA TRBV3-1/TRBV3-2 NA TGTGCCAGCAGCCTCGCTGGGGGAGGACGCCAAGAGACCCAGTACTTC CASSLAGGGRQETQYF
TRBJ2-7 NA TRBV4-1 NA TGCGCCAGCAGCCGCGGGGCCGGAGGGGGGGTAGACGAGCAGTACTTC CASSRGAGGGVDEQYF
TRBJ2-4 TRBD1 TRBV2 NA TGTGCCAGCAACCCGGGACAGGGAGACATTCAGTACTTC CASNPGQGDIQYF
TRBJ1-1 TRBD1 TRBV5-1 NA TGCGCCAGCAGCATCGGGACAGGGGTAAGGATGAACACTGAAGCTTTCTTT CASSIGTGVRMNTEAFF
TRBJ2-7 TRBD1 TRBV20-1 NA TGCAGTGCTAGTAAAGGACAGGGCGCCTACGAGCAGTACTTC CSASKGQGAYEQYF
TRBJ2-2 TRBD1 TRBV2 NA TGTGCCAGCGGCCAGGGGGTTGGCACCGGGGAGCTGTTTTTT CASGQGVGTGELFF
TRBJ2-3 TRBD1 TRBV5-1 NA TGCGCCAGCAGCTTTAGGGACAGGGGGCGAGATACGCAGTATTTT CASSFRDRGRDTQYF
TRBJ1-5 TRBD1 TRBV2 NA TGTGCCAGCAGGGCCGGGACAGGGAGTAATCAGCCCCAGCATTTT CASRAGTGSNQPQHF
TRBJ1-1 NA TRBV7-9 few TGTGCCAGCAGCCCGGGCTCCGGGATTTGGGGAGCTTTCTTT CASSPGSGIWGAFF
TRBJ1-2 NA TRBV28 NA TGTGCCAGCAGCCACCACCGGGGAGGTTCGTATGGCTACACCTTC CASSHHRGGSYGYTF
TRBJ2-2 NA TRBV6-5 NA TGTGCCAGCACCCAAACTAGCACCGGGGAGCTGTTTTTT CASTQTSTGELFF
TRBJ1-3 NA TRBV4-2 few TGTGCCAGCAGCGCCTCCGGAGGGAACACCATATATTTT CASSASGGNTIYF
TRBJ1-1 NA TRBV18 NA TGTGCCAGCTCACGGCAAATGCCCCTGAACACTGAAGCTTTCTTT CASSRQMPLNTEAFF
TRBJ1-2 TRBD1 TRBV6-5 NA TGTGCCAGCAGTAGAGGGACAGGGAACTATGGCTACACCTTC CASSRGTGNYGYTF
TRBJ2-5 TRBD2 TRBV3-1/TRBV3-2 NA TGTGCCAGCAGCCAGGGACTAGCGGGAGTGCCCCAGTACTTC CASSQGLAGVPQYF
TRBJ1-6 TRBD1 TRBV2 NA TGTGCCAGCAGTGAAAGGGGGCTCAATTCACCCCTCCACTTT CASSERGLNSPLHF
TRBJ1-6 NA TRBV5-1 NA TGCGCCAGCAGGAGTGACCGGGTTCCTAATTCACCCCTCCACTTT CASRSDRVPNSPLHF
TRBJ2-7 TRBD1 TRBV7-8 few TGTGCCAGCAGCCCAGACAGGGCCGAGCAGTACTTC CASSPDRAEQYF
TRBJ1-2 TRBD1 TRBV30 medium-sized TGTGCCTGGGAGTTACAGGGGCCACTTCCCATTAACTATGGCTACACCTTC CAWELQGPLPINYGYTF
TRBJ1-6 NA TRBV2 NA TGTGCCAGCAGTGAGGGACGGGAGGCACCCCTCCACTTT CASSEGREAPLHF
TRBJ1-4 NA TRBV5-1 few TGCGCCAGCAGCCCTCAGGGCCGACCAACTAATGAAAAACTGTTTTTT CASSPQGRPTNEKLFF
TRBJ1-1 TRBD1 TRBV2 NA TGTGCCACCAACGCCCGGGACAGGGGGCCGAACACTGAAGCTTTCTTT CATNARDRGPNTEAFF
TRBJ1-3 TRBD1 TRBV5-1 NA TGCGCCAGCAGCTTGGAGGGACAGGTGGGAAACACCATATATTTT CASSLEGQVGNTIYF
TRBJ1-1 NA TRBV27 NA TGTGCCAGCAGCCGACGGGTGAACACTGAAGCTTTCTTT CASSRRVNTEAFF
TRBJ1-6 NA TRBV15 NA TGTGCCACCAGCAGAGATAGTGGGGAGGGATATTCACCCCTCCACTTT CATSRDSGEGYSPLHF
TRBJ1-2 NA TRBV5-8 NA TGTGCCAGCAGCCGCGGGCAGTCGATCTATGGCTACACCTTC CASSRGQSIYGYTF
TRBJ1-1 TRBD1 TRBV10-3 NA TGTGCCATCAGTGACCGAGAGACAGGGGGCACTGAAGCTTTCTTT CAISDRETGGTEAFF
TRBJ1-5 TRBD1 TRBV11-2 NA TGTGCCAGCAGCCCCATGCAGGGGGTTGGCAATCAGCCCCAGCATTTT CASSPMQGVGNQPQHF
TRBJ2-2 NA TRBV5-1 NA TGCGCCAGCAGCTTTGGGGCCTCCTGGACCGGGGAGCTGTTTTTT CASSFGASWTGELFF
TRBJ1-2 NA TRBV10-3 NA TGTGCCATCAGCAGACAAAACTATGGCTACACCTTC CAISRQNYGYTF
TRBJ2-6 NA TRBV21-1 once TGTGCCAGCAGCCCCCGTTGCAGGGGGATCTCTGGGGCCAACGTCCTGACTTTC CASSPRCRGISGANVLTF
TRBJ1-5 NA TRBV9 NA TGTGCCAGCAGCGTAGCAGGGGGCAATCAGCCCCAGCATTTT CASSVAGGNQPQHF
TRBJ2-2 NA TRBV19 NA TGTGCCAGTAGTATAGATGCCGGGACACAATACACCGGGGAGCTGTTTTTT CASSIDAGTQYTGELFF
TRBJ1-1 NA TRBV5-1 NA TGCGCCAGCAGCTTGGGCGGTTTCACTGAAGCTTTCTTT CASSLGGFTEAFF
TRBJ1-2 TRBD1 TRBV10-3 NA TGTGCCATCAGCAAGGGACAGGCCTCCTATGGCTACACCTTC CAISKGQASYGYTF
TRBJ1-4 TRBD1 TRBV6-5 few TGTGCCAGCAGTTATCTTTCCAGGGGGCATGAAAAACTGTTTTTT CASSYLSRGHEKLFF
TRBJ1-3 NA TRBV7-2 NA TGTGCCAGCCAGAGACTCAGCTCTGGAAACACCATATATTTT CASQRLSSGNTIYF
TRBJ2-1 TRBD2 TRBV3-1/TRBV3-2 NA TGTGCCAGCAGCCAAGAAGGACTAGCTCCCCATGAGCAGTTCTTC CASSQEGLAPHEQFF
TRBJ1-4 NA TRBV28 NA TGTGCCAGCAGTTTATTTCAGGGAGGAGTAGAAAAACTGTTTTTT CASSLFQGGVEKLFF
TRBJ1-2 NA TRBV10-3 NA TGTGCCATCAGTTCAGGACAGACTATGACCCATCATGGCTACACCTTC CAISSGQTMTHHGYTF
TRBJ2-2 TRBD1 TRBV15 NA TGTGCCACCAGCAGTGCCGGGACAGGGAGGGCCGGGGAGCTGTTTTTT CATSSAGTGRAGELFF
TRBJ1-1 NA TRBV14 NA TGTGCCAGCAGCCAAGTCTGGAACACTGAAGCTTTCTTT CASSQVWNTEAFF
TRBJ1-2 NA TRBV6-1 NA TGTGCCAGCAGTGATCAAGGGGGGGGTAGCTATGGCTACACCTTC CASSDQGGGSYGYTF
TRBJ2-2 NA TRBV25-1 NA TGTGCCAGCAGTGAATGGGGTCAGGGTATAACCGGGGAGCTGTTTTTT CASSEWGQGITGELFF
TRBJ1-2 TRBD1 TRBV11-2 NA TGTGCCAGCAGCGCGGGACAGGGGGTCTCTGGCTACACCTTC CASSAGQGVSGYTF
TRBJ2-1 NA TRBV11-2 NA TGTGCCAGCAGCTTAGTTGGAGCGGGCCACTCCTACAATGAGCAGTTCTTC CASSLVGAGHSYNEQFF
TRBJ2-5 NA TRBV6-2/TRBV6-3 NA TGTGCCAGCAGTTTCCTACAGGAGACCCAGTACTTC CASSFLQETQYF
TRBJ2-4 NA TRBV2 NA TGTGCCAGCAGTATAACTAGAGACATTCAGTACTTC CASSITRDIQYF
TRBJ1-1 NA TRBV6-5 NA TGTGCCAGCAGACACAGGGAAGGCACTGAAGCTTTCTTT CASRHREGTEAFF